This T cell receptor (beta chain) was captured by sequencing in a study of human T cells and chemical hapten exposure. Study summary: The cohort included alopecia areata under or over 50% scalp, totalis and universalis. Findings of the study overall: Compared to controls, expanded TCRs made significantly more large clusters of similar CDR3s. A positive correlation with patch test score was found for PT1 expanded TCR counts.

This clonotype was recorded many times. Its target is unknown. This CDR3 is built from 17 residues. Germline lookup yields CDR1 SGHDT and CDR2 YYEEEE. V lost 1 base, J lost 1 base, and 16 bases lay in between. TCRdb ran MiXCR on the RACE reads and lists one entry per CDR3 protein. The sample lists tens of thousands of distinct CDR3 sequences, about 6.3% seen once, with about 1.5% in the top ten. Time point here: patch test 2, 6 weeks after DPC sensitization. As for treatment: therapeutic diphenylcyclopropenone sensitization with weekly scalp DPC. The sequence was collected from a woman younger than 45 with alopecia areata. Some clones in this sample may be carry-over from other donors' samples. This chain uses TRBV5-6 with TRBJ2-3; D is possibly TRBD1 or TRBD2 (6 bases each). The starting material was whole blood, obtained in connection with sensitization to the hapten diphenylcyclopropenone (DPC). CDR3 protein: CASSLWGALSGTDTQYF. The CDR3 region has the DNA TGTGCCAGCAGCTTGTGGGGGGCCCTATCAGGCACAGATACGCAGTATTTT. Based on the CDR3 plus reference TRBV5-6 and TRBJ2-3, the full variable domain is DAGVTQSPTHLIKTRGQQVTLRCSPKSGHDTVSWYQQALGQGPQFIFQYYEEEERQRGNFPDRFSGHQFPNYSSELNVNALLLGDSALYLCASSLWGALSGTDTQYFGPGTRLTVL.